This T cell receptor beta chain was captured by sequencing in a study of blood T cell repertoires in COVID-19. On the study more broadly: COVID-19 samples from acute and convalescent phases originated in the United States, Italy and Spain. Nucleic acid was either cDNA or gDNA, and it came from T cells, B-cell-depleted T cells, or PBMCs.

The J segment lost 12 bases and the V segment lost 6 bases, leaving 10 bases of the junction unmatched. The CDR3 loop spans 12 amino acids. Profiling relied on immunoSEQ multiplex PCR, and the TCRdb table lists in-frame clones only, not all of them. This table has around 200,000 clones, roughly 86% appearing once. Sequenced sample: peripheral blood. The sequence derives from a man aged 35 to 55 with active or convalescent COVID-19. The rearrangement uses TRBV12-3 or TRBV12-4 and TRBJ1-2; TRBD1 agrees at 7 bases. The CDR3 here is CASSRETGYHTF. CDR3 sequence (DNA): TGTGCCAGCAGCCGAGAGACAGGGTATCACACCTTC.